This T cell receptor (beta chain) is drawn from a study of cytomegalovirus exposure and HLA in healthy donors. The PCR used 60 Vbeta and 13 Jbeta primers. The method was immunoSEQ multiplex PCR; TCRdb's version includes in-frame clones alone and lacks a portion of them. The sample includes 150,000 to 200,000 clones, over 70% of them seen just once. Trimming removed 6 bases from V and 7 bases from J, with 15 bases in between. This CDR3 has 13 amino acids. CDR1 MNHEY and CDR2 SMNVEV come from the germline V gene (reference sequence). This TCR was recovered from a woman between 50 and 59 years old in good health and CMV-seropositive. Input material: PBMCs. The V gene is TRBV27, the J gene TRBJ1-2, with a possible D match to TRBD1 (5 bases). DNA for the CDR3: TGTGCCAGCAGAAACGCCGTGGGGGGTGGCTACACCTTC. Protein product: CASRNAVGGGYTF.